A single sample is the source of the 32 T cell receptor beta chains below, sequenced in a study of T cell responses to AZD1222 COVID-19 vaccine. The table came from immunoSEQ multiplex PCR; TCRdb's copy has only in-frame clones and leaves some out. The sample has under 200,000 clones, 94% seen once. This sample comprised peripheral blood, obtained on day 0 of AZD1222 vaccination. Receptor source: an adult in good health.

This clone came up once. The chain joins TRBV7-7 to TRBJ2-2; tentative D call: TRBD2 (5 bases). Looked up from germline, CDR1 is SSHAT and CDR2 is FNYEAQ (reference sequence). The ends were cut back, 1 base at V and 3 bases at J, with 9 bases in the middle. The CDR3 is 15 residues long. The CDR3 DNA follows: TGTGCCAGCAGCTTAGGGACTCCCTACACCGGGGAGCTGTTTTTT. This gives the protein CASSLGTPYTGELFF.

The gene calls are TRBV7-7 and TRBJ2-2; TRBD2 might be the D (6 bases). V was clipped by 2 bases and J by 4 bases, with 17 bases between them. Germline CDR1 and CDR2: SSHAT and FNYEAQ (reference sequence). The CDR3 totals 17 residues. The CDR3 DNA reads as TGTGCCAGCAGCTTAAGGCTCGGCTACGGGGGCACCGGGGAGCTGTTTTTT. This translates into CASSLRLGYGGTGELFF.

The V gene is TRBV7-8, the J gene TRBJ1-2; 7 nucleotides agree with TRBD1. V gave up 1 base and J gave up 3 bases; unmatched junction bases: 11. This CDR3 contains 17 residues. The germline V gene has CDR1 SGHVS and CDR2 FQNEAQ. CDR3 region: CASSLGSRAGGDYGYTF. In nucleotides, the CDR3 is TGTGCCAGCAGCTTAGGTTCCCGGGCAGGGGGTGACTATGGCTACACCTTC.

The chain couples TRBV7-9 to TRBJ1-5; TRBD1 is a possible D gene (6 bases). Trimming removed 4 bases from V and 5 bases from J, with 12 bases in between. The CDR3 spans 14 residues. The germline V gene encodes CDR1 SEHNR and CDR2 FQNEAQ (reference sequence). CDR3 sequence reads: CASSSYRVDQPQHF. The CDR3 bases are TGTGCCAGCAGCTCGTACAGGGTTGATCAGCCCCAGCATTTT. The full variable domain, its missing parts supplied by reference TRBV7-9 and TRBJ1-5, is DTGVSQNPRHKITKRGQNVTFRCDPISEHNRLYWYRQTLGQGPEFLTYFQNEAQLEKSRLLSDRFSAERPKGSFSTLEIQRTEQGDSAMYLCASSSYRVDQPQHFGDGTRLSIL.

The table lists this clone with a count of one. For the CDR3, the DNA is TGTGCCAGTAGTACTTGGGATGAGCAGTTCTTC. Translation: CASSTWDEQFF. The rearrangement uses TRBV19 and TRBJ2-1; D is unclear. The CDR3 consists of 11 residues. CDR1 and CDR2 from the germline V gene are LNHDA and SQIVND (reference sequence). The V end lost 4 bases, the J end lost 8 bases, and 6 bases lay between the germline ends.

The rearrangement uses TRBV2 and TRBJ1-5; D unresolved. Trimming cost V 7 bases and J 4 bases, with 17 bases left between them. CDR1 SNHLY and CDR2 FYNNEI come from the germline V gene. The CDR3 is made up of 15 amino acids. The CDR3 coding sequence is TGTGCCAGCAAATATGGGTTAGTTGAGAATCAGCCCCAGCATTTT. Its protein product is CASKYGLVENQPQHF.

The chain combines TRBV5-6 with TRBJ2-3, with TRBD2 as a possible D gene (5 bases). CDR3 length equals 14 residues. The V end lost 2 bases, the J end lost 0 bases, and 7 bases lay between the germline ends. CDR1 SGHDT and CDR2 YYEEEE come from the germline V gene. In nucleotides, the CDR3 is TGTGCCAGCAGCTTCGGGATTAGCACAGATACGCAGTATTTT. Encoded protein: CASSFGISTDTQYF.

This clone showed up just once. The V gene is TRBV19, the J gene TRBJ1-6; weak D call: TRBD1 (6 bases). CDR1 is LNHDA and CDR2 is SQIVND in the germline V gene (reference sequence). V was pared by 6 bases and J by 7 bases, with 16 bases between. The CDR3 extends over 15 amino acids. The CDR3 coding sequence is TGTGCCAGTAGGGAGATCGGACAGTCGAATTCACCCCTCCACTTT. Its translation is CASREIGQSNSPLHF.

The chain has TRBV3-1 (or the pseudogene TRBV3-2) and TRBJ2-5, with D unresolved. The CDR3 runs 12 residues. Germline V gene lookup returns CDR1 LGHDT and CDR2 YNNKEL (reference sequence). V was pared by 7 bases and J by 4 bases, with 10 bases between. The CDR3 sequence is CASTDPRETQYF. CDR3 coding DNA: TGTGCCAGCACCGACCCCCGAGAGACCCAGTACTTC.

V usage is TRBV20-1 and J usage is TRBJ2-1; no reliable D call. The V gene lost 1 base and the J gene lost 7 bases, with 5 bases spanning the gap. The length of the CDR3 is 11 residues. Germline V gene data show CDR1 as DFQATT and CDR2 as SNEGSKA (reference sequence). CDR3 bases: TGCAGTGCTAGAGTAAGGAATGAGCAGTTCTTC. Its translation is CSARVRNEQFF.

V and J are TRBV30 and TRBJ2-2; 7 bases agree with TRBD2. The junction had 8 bases not matched to a gene; V was cut back by 0 bases and J by 7 bases. Germline CDR1 and CDR2: GTSNPN and SVGIG (reference sequence). The CDR3 is 15 amino acids. CDR3 sequence reads: CAWSVLAGVGGELFF. The CDR3 coding sequence is TGTGCCTGGAGTGTTCTGGCGGGGGTCGGCGGGGAGCTGTTTTTT.

This rearrangement joins TRBV5-1 to TRBJ2-2, with D perhaps being TRBD1 or TRBD2 (5 bases each). This CDR3 has 14 residues. Germline values: CDR1 SGHRS, CDR2 YFSETQ. V was pared by 5 bases and J by 0 bases, with 8 bases between. The CDR3 reads CASRVGANTGELFF. The CDR3 DNA reads as TGCGCCAGCAGGGTGGGGGCGAACACCGGGGAGCTGTTTTTT.

The rearrangement links TRBV11-2 to TRBJ1-1; 7 bases fit TRBD1. Unmatched junction bases numbered 9, after V lost 5 bases and J lost 6 bases. The CDR3 is made up of 14 amino acids. Germline CDR1 and CDR2: SGHAT and FQNNGV. The CDR3 protein is CASSPKTGAAEAFF. Here the CDR3 DNA reads TGTGCCAGCAGCCCTAAAACAGGGGCGGCTGAAGCTTTCTTT.

V and J are TRBV11-2 and TRBJ1-6; D is unresolved. Germline V gene data show CDR1 as SGHAT and CDR2 as FQNNGV. Trimming stripped 1 base from V and 8 bases from J, with 9 bases between. This CDR3 contains 14 residues. CDR3 protein: CASSLGSVYSPLHF. In nucleotides, the CDR3 is TGTGCCAGCAGCTTAGGAAGTGTATATTCACCCCTCCACTTT.

The CDR3 coding sequence is TGTGCCAGCAGCCAATTCCCAGCGGGAAGCGAGCAGTACTTC. Translated, it gives CASSQFPAGSEQYF. The chain employs TRBV4-2 and TRBJ2-7, with 7 bases identical to TRBD2. V dropped 2 bases and J dropped 6; count of bases not matched to a gene: 7. Germline loops: CDR1 LGHNA, CDR2 YNFKEQ. This CDR3 region has 14 residues.

This chain joins TRBV6-5 and TRBJ2-1; D ambiguous. Germline V CDR1 and CDR2: MNHEY, SVGAGI. V lost 2 bases and J 8 bases, leaving 10 bases between the germline ends. The CDR3 has 13 amino acids. The CDR3, as DNA: TGTGCCAGCAGTTACCGGCTGGTGGATGAGCAGTTCTTC. It codes for CASSYRLVDEQFF.

The genes are TRBV2 and TRBJ1-5; D possibly corresponds to TRBD1 (5 bases). CDR1 is SNHLY, CDR2 FYNNEI, per germline. There are 14 residues in the CDR3. V lost 3 bases to trimming and J lost 6 bases, with 12 bases between them. The CDR3 protein is CASSDSRRGQPQHF. CDR3 coding DNA: TGTGCCAGCAGTGACTCAAGAAGGGGTCAGCCCCAGCATTTT.

The V call is TRBV7-3, the J call TRBJ2-1; 7 bases line up with TRBD2. This CDR3 comprises 16 residues. Germline loops: CDR1 SGHTA, CDR2 FQGTGA. The trim removed 3 bases at V and 4 bases at J, leaving 9 bases unmatched. The CDR3 reads CASSLAGASGYNEQFF. The CDR3, as DNA: TGTGCCAGCAGCTTGGCCGGGGCTAGCGGATACAATGAGCAGTTCTTC.

The rearrangement uses TRBV15 and TRBJ1-3; weak D call: TRBD1 (5 bases). V lost 8 bases, J lost 8 bases, and 19 bases lay in between. The germline gives CDR1 LNHNV, CDR2 YYDKDF (reference sequence). CDR3 size: 14 residues. CDR3 sequence (DNA): TGTGCCACCGCCAGGCCCGACCTGGGGGACACCATATATTTT. Translating gives CATARPDLGDTIYF.

The rearrangement joins TRBV7-9 to TRBJ1-2, with unresolved D. This CDR3 has 14 amino acids. CDR1 SEHNR and CDR2 FQNEAQ come from the germline V gene (reference sequence). V was shortened by 5 bases and J by 8 bases, with 18 bases between the two germline ends. The CDR3 nucleotides are TGTGCCAGCAGCATGTCCTGGGGAGAATGGGGCTACACCTTC. Translation gives CASSMSWGEWGYTF.

The chain employs TRBV11-2 and TRBJ1-2; no clear D gene. This CDR3 is 13 amino acids long. Germline V CDR1 and CDR2: SGHAT, FQNNGV. V dropped 5 bases and J dropped 10 bases, with 17 bases sitting between them. The CDR3 region has the DNA TGTGCCAGCAGCACGGACGGCTCGTCCGCCTACACCTTC. It codes for CASSTDGSSAYTF.

The V and J genes are TRBV9 and TRBJ1-3; no clear D. CDR3 length: 14 amino acids. Trimming removed 0 bases at V and 4 bases at J, with 8 bases between. The germline V gene encodes CDR1 SGDLS and CDR2 YYNGEE. The CDR3 sequence is CASSVEGFGNTIYF. CDR3 nucleotides: TGTGCCAGCAGCGTAGAAGGGTTCGGAAACACCATATATTTT.

The CDR3, as DNA: TGTGCCTGCCCCTTGGGGGGGGGATCACCCCTCCACTTT. Translated: CACPLGGGSPLHF. The genes are TRBV30 and TRBJ1-6; the D gene is possibly TRBD1 (5 bases). There are 13 residues in the CDR3. Looked up from germline, CDR1 is GTSNPN and CDR2 is SVGIG (reference sequence). The V gene lost 6 bases and the J gene lost 10 bases, with 16 bases spanning the gap. The whole variable domain, filled in from reference TRBV30 and TRBJ1-6, reads SQTIHQWPATLVQPVGSPLSLECTVEGTSNPNLYWYRQAAGRGLQLLFYSVGIGQISSEVPQNLSASRPQDRQFILSSKKLLLSDSGFYLCACPLGGGSPLHFGNGTRLTVT.

V usage is TRBV27 and J usage is TRBJ1-5; D is unclear. Germline lookup yields CDR1 MNHEY and CDR2 SMNVEV (reference sequence). V lost 5 bases and J 11 bases, leaving 13 bases between the germline ends. The CDR3 is made up of 12 amino acids. The CDR3 loop reads CASSPQGMAQHF. The CDR3 coding sequence is TGTGCCAGCAGTCCCCAAGGGATGGCCCAGCATTTT.

J is TRBJ2-5 and V is TRBV5-1; D is perhaps TRBD1 (5 bases). Germline V gene lookup returns CDR1 SGHRS and CDR2 YFSETQ. V was shortened by 0 bases and J by 3 bases, with 9 bases between the two germline ends. The CDR3 has 14 amino acids. The CDR3 coding sequence is TGCGCCAGCAGCTTGGGGGGCAGTGAAGAGACCCAGTACTTC. This codes for CASSLGGSEETQYF.

The chain combines TRBV7-6 with TRBJ1-1; no clear D. Germline V gene lookup returns CDR1 SGHVS and CDR2 FNYEAQ. V lost 4 bases and J lost 0, with 12 bases in between. This CDR3 spans 15 amino acids. CDR3 DNA sequence: TGTGCCAGCAGCTCGACCGACGGGATGAACACTGAAGCTTTCTTT. This codes for CASSSTDGMNTEAFF. Full variable domain (remainder filled in from reference TRBV7-6 and TRBJ1-1): GAGVSQSPRYKVTKRGQDVALRCDPISGHVSLYWYRQALGQGPEFLTYFNYEAQQDKSGLPNDRFSAERPEGSISTLTIQRTEQRDSAMYRCASSSTDGMNTEAFFGQGTRLTVV.

The genes are TRBV7-8 and TRBJ1-5; possible D gene TRBD1, 6 bases. Deletions cut 0 bases from V and 7 bases from J, with 16 bases between. In germline, CDR1 is SGHVS, CDR2 FQNEAQ. This CDR3 contains 16 residues. Here the CDR3 DNA reads TGTGCCAGCAGCTTAGCGCTGGGCAGGGGTGGACAGCCCCAGCATTTT. This codes for CASSLALGRGGQPQHF.

The chain combines TRBV5-4 with TRBJ2-3, with D perhaps TRBD2 (6 bases). From germline, CDR1 is SGHNT and CDR2 YYREEE (reference sequence). The length of the CDR3 is 14 residues. The V and J ends lost 6 bases and 0 bases respectively, with 11 bases between them. The CDR3 spells CASTPAGSTDTQYF. Here the CDR3 DNA reads TGTGCCAGCACCCCGGCGGGGAGCACAGATACGCAGTATTTT.

In this sample, this clone turned up once. V and J are TRBV6-5 and TRBJ2-7; 8 bases align to TRBD2. Germline assignment: CDR1 MNHEY and CDR2 SVGAGI. This CDR3 spans 15 amino acids. The junction had 8 bases not matched to a gene; V was cut back by 0 bases and J by 7 bases. Here the CDR3 DNA reads TGTGCCAGCAGTTACTCAACGGGAGGGCCAGGAGAGCAGTACTTC. Translation gives CASSYSTGGPGEQYF.

The chain carries TRBV7-9 and TRBJ1-2; perhaps TRBD1 as D (6 bases). Looked up from germline, CDR1 is SEHNR and CDR2 is FQNEAQ (reference sequence). CDR3 length: 15 amino acids. The V end lost 5 bases, the J end lost 7 bases, and 20 bases lay between the germline ends. The CDR3 DNA sequence: TGTGCCAGCAGCCCGGAATCTTGGCAGGGGTCTGGCTACACCTTC. Translating it yields CASSPESWQGSGYTF.

The V gene is TRBV28, the J gene TRBJ1-4, with D possibly matching TRBD1 (6 bases). CDR1 and CDR2 from the germline V gene are MDHEN and SYDVKM. The CDR3 consists of 15 residues. V lost 5 bases and J 8 bases, leaving 18 bases between the germline ends. CDR3 sequence (DNA): TGTGCCAGCAGTGCCCAACAGGGAGGTGGGGAAAAACTGTTTTTT. This gives the protein CASSAQQGGGEKLFF.

The chain couples TRBV18 to TRBJ2-3, with a weak D call TRBD2 (5 bases). V gave up 2 bases and J gave up 1 base, with 7 bases separating them. Germline V gives CDR1 KGHSH, CDR2 LQKENI. The CDR3 spans 14 residues. CDR3 coding DNA: TGTGCCAGCTCACCATCGAGGGGCACAGATACGCAGTATTTT. It translates to CASSPSRGTDTQYF.